This TCR beta chain emerged from a study of CD8+CD57+ T cells in acquired aplastic anemia. Germline-derived CDR1 and CDR2 are SGHDN and FVKESK. Trimming cost V 6 bases and J 6 bases, with 23 bases left between them. This CDR3 spans 16 amino acids. Patients selected for sequencing had displayed CD8+CD57+ cell expansion by flow cytometry. Severe acquired aplastic anemia was diagnosed in all patients. Receipt of therapy had not occurred in any patient by the time of blood sampling. The template for TCR beta VDJ and CDR3 sequence profiling was genomic DNA. MiXCR was run by TCRdb on the reads, yielding one entry per CDR3 protein. The data show around 290,000 distinct CDR3 sequences, approximately 60% seen once. This clonotype was recorded once.

Input material: sorted CD4+, CD8+, or CD8+CD57+ T cells (not recorded which) from PBMCs. This TCR derives from a human donor with aplastic anemia. The chain carries TRBV14 and TRBJ1-2, with D maybe TRBD1 (5 bases). Here the CDR3 DNA reads TGTGCCAGCAGTTACGCAGTCGGGGGGTCTAGAGATGGCTACACCTTC. Translating gives CASSYAVGGSRDGYTF.